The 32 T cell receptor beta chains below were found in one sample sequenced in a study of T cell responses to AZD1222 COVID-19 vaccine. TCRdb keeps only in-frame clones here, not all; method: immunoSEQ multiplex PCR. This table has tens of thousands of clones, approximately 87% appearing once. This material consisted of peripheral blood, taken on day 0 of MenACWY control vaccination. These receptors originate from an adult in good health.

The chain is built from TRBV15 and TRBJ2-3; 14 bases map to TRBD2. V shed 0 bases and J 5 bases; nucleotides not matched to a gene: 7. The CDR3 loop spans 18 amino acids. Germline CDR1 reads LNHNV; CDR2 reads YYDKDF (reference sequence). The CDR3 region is CATSRDGLAGGPGDTQYF. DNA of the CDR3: TGTGCCACCAGCAGAGACGGACTAGCGGGAGGCCCAGGAGATACGCAGTATTTT.

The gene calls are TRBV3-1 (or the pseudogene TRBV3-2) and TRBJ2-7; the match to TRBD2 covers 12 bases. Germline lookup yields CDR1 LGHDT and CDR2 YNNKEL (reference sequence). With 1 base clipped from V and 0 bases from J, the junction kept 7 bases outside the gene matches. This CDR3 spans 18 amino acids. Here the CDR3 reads CASSQGLAGEWSSYEQYF. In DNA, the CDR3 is TGTGCCAGCAGCCAAGGACTAGCGGGAGAATGGAGCTCCTACGAGCAGTACTTC.

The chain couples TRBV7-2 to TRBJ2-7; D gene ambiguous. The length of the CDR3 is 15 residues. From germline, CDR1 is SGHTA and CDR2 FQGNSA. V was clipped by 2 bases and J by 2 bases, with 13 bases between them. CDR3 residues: CASSLQTVRPYEQYF. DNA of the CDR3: TGTGCCAGCAGCTTACAGACGGTGAGACCCTACGAGCAGTACTTC.

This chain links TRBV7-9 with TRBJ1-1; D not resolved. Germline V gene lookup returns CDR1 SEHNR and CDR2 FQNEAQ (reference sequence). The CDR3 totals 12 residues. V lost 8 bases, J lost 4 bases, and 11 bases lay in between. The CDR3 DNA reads TGTGCCAGCGCATCCGAAGGCACTGAAGCTTTCTTT. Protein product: CASASEGTEAFF.

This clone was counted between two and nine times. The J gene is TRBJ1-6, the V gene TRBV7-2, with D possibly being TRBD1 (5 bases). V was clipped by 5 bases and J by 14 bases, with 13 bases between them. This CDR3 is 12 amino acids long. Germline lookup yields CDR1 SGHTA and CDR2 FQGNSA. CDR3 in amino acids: CASSTDSWSLHF. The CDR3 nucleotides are TGTGCCAGCAGCACCGACAGTTGGTCCCTCCACTTT.

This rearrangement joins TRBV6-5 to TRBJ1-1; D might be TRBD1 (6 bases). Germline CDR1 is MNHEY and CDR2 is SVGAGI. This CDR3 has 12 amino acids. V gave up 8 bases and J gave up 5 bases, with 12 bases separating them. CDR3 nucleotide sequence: TGTGCCAGCCAAGGGGGGTTGACTGAAGCTTTCTTT. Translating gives CASQGGLTEAFF.

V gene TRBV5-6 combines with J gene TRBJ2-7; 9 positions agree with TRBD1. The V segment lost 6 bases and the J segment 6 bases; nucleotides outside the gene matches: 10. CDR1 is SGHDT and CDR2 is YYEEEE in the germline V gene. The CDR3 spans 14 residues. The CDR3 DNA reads TGTGCCAGCACTATCGCCGGGACAGGGAGCGAGCAGTACTTC. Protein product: CASTIAGTGSEQYF.

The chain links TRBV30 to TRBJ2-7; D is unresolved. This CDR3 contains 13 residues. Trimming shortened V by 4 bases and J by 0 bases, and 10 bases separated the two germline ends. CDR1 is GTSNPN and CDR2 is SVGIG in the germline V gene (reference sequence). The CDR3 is CAWNLESSYEQYF. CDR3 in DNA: TGTGCCTGGAATCTGGAGAGCTCCTACGAGCAGTACTTC.

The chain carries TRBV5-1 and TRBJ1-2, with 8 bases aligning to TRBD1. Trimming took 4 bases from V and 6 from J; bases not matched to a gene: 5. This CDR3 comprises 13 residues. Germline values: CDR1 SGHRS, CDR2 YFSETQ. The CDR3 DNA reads TGCGCCAGCAGCCACGGACAGGGCAATGGCTACACCTTC. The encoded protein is CASSHGQGNGYTF.

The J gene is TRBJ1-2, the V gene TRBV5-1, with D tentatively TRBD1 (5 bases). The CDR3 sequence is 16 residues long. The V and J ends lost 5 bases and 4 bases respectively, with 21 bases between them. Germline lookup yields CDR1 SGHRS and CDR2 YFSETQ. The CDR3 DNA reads TGCGCCAGCAGTCCTGAAACCCCGACAGCCCTCTATGGCTACACCTTC. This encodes CASSPETPTALYGYTF.

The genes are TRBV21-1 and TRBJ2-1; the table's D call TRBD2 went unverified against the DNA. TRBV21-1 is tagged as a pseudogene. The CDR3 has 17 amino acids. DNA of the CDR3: TGTGCCAGCAGCAATGTGCCCCTAGCGGGAGATAGGGATGAGCAGTTCTTC. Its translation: CASSNVPLAGDRDEQFF.

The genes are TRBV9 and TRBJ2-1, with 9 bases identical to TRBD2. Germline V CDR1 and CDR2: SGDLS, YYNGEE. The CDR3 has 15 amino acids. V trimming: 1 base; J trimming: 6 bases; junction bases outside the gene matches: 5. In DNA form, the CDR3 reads TGTGCCAGCAGCGTAACTAGCGGGTTCTCCAATGAGCAGTTCTTC. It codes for CASSVTSGFSNEQFF.

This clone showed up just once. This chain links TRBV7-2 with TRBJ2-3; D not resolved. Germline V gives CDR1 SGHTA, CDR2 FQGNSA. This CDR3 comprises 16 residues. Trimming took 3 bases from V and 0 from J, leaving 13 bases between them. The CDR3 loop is CASSFRPIPSTDTQYF. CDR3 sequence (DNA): TGTGCCAGCAGCTTCCGACCGATACCTAGCACAGATACGCAGTATTTT.

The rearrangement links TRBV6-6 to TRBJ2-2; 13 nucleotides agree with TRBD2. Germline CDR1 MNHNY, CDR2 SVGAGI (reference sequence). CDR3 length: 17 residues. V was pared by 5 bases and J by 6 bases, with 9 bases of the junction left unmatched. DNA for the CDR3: TGTGCCAGCAGTCAACGCGGACTAGCGGGAGCGTCCGGGGAGCTGTTTTTT. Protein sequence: CASSQRGLAGASGELFF.

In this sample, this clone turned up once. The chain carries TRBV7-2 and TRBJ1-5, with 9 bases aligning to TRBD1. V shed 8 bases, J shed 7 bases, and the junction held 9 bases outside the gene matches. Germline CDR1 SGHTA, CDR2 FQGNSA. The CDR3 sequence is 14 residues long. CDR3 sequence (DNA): TGTGCCAGCGGGCAACAGGGGGCCGGGCAGCCCCAGCATTTT. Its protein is CASGQQGAGQPQHF.

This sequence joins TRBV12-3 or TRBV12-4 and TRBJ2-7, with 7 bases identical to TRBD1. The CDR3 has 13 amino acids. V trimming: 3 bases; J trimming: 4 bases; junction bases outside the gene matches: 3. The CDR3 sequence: CASSLGQWYEQYF. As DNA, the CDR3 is TGTGCCAGCAGTTTGGGACAGTGGTACGAGCAGTACTTC.

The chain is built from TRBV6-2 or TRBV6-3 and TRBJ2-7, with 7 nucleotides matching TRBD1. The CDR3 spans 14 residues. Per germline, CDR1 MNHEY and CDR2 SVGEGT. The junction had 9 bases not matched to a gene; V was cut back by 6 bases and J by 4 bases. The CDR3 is CASSPRGRSYEQYF. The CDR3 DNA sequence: TGTGCCAGCAGCCCGAGGGGGCGGTCTTACGAGCAGTACTTC.

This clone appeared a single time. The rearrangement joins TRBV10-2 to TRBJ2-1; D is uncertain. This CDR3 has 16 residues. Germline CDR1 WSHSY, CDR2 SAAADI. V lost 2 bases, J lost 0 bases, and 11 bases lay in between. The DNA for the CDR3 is TGCGCCAGCAGTGAGACACGACTGAGCTCCTACAATGAGCAGTTCTTC. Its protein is CASSETRLSSYNEQFF.

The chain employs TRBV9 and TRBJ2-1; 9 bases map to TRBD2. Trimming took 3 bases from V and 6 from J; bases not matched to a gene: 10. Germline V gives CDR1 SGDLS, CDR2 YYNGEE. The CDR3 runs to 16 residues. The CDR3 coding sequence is TGTGCCAGCAGCGGACCTTGGCGGGAGGGCCGCAATGAGCAGTTCTTC. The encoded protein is CASSGPWREGRNEQFF.

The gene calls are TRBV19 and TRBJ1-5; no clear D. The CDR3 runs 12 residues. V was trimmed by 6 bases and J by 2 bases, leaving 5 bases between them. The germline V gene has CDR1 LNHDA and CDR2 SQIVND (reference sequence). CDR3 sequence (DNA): TGTGCCAGTAGAAGGGGCAATCAGCCCCAGCATTTT. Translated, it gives CASRRGNQPQHF.

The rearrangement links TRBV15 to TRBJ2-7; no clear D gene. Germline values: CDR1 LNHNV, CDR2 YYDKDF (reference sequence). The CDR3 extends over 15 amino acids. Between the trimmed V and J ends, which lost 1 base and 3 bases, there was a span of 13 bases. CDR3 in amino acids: CATSRGRLVLYEQYF. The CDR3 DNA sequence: TGTGCCACCAGCAGAGGCAGACTGGTTCTCTACGAGCAGTACTTC.

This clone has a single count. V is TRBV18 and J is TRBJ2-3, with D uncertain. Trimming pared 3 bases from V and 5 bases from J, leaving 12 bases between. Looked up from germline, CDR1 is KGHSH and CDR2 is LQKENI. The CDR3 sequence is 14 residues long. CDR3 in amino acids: CASSPPDTRDTQYF. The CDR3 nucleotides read TGTGCCAGCTCACCCCCTGACACCAGAGATACGCAGTATTTT.

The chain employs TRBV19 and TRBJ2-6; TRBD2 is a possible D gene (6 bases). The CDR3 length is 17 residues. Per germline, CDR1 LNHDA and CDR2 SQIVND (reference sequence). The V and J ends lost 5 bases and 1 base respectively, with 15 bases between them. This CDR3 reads CASSPSVGGSGANVLTF. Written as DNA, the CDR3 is TGTGCCAGTAGTCCCTCGGTGGGGGGATCTGGGGCCAACGTCCTGACTTTC. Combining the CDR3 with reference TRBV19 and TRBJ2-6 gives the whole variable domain DGGITQSPKYLFRKEGQNVTLSCEQNLNHDAMYWYRQDPGQGLRLIYYSQIVNDFQKGDIAEGYSVSREKKESFPLTVTSAQKNPTAFYLCASSPSVGGSGANVLTFGAGSRLTVL.

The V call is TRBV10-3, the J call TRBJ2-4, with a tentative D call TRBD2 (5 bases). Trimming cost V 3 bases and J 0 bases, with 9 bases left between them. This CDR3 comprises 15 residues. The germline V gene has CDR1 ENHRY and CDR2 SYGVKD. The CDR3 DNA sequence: TGTGCCATCAGTGACCAGCGGTTAGCCAAAAACATTCAGTACTTC. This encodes CAISDQRLAKNIQYF.

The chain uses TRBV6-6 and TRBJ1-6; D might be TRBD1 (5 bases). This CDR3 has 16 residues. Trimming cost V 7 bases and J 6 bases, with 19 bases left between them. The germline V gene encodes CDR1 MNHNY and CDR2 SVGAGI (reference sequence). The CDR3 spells CASISRFDSGNSPLHF. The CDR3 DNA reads TGTGCCAGCATTTCCCGATTCGACAGCGGTAATTCACCCCTCCACTTT.

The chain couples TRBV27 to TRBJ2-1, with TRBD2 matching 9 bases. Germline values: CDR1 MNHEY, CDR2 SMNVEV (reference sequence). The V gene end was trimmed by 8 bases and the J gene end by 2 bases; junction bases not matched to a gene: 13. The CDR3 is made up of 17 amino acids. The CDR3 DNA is TGTGCCAGCGCGGGAGGGCTCCCCTGGGGCCCCTACAATGAGCAGTTCTTC. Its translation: CASAGGLPWGPYNEQFF.

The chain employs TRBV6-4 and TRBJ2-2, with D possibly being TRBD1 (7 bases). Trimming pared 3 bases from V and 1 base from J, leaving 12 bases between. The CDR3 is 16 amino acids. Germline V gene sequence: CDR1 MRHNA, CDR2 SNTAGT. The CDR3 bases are TGTGCCAGCAGTGAAGGTCAGGGGGGGAACACCGGGGAGCTGTTTTTT. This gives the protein CASSEGQGGNTGELFF.

CDR3 in DNA: TGTGCCAGTGCGCTCAGGAGCTCCTACGAGCAGTACTTC. Amino acid sequence: CASALRSSYEQYF. The V gene is TRBV19, the J gene TRBJ2-7; D is ambiguous. CDR3 length equals 13 residues. Per germline, CDR1 LNHDA and CDR2 SQIVND (reference sequence). Trimming pared 8 bases from V and 0 bases from J, leaving 11 bases between. Combining the CDR3 with reference TRBV19 and TRBJ2-7 gives the whole variable domain DGGITQSPKYLFRKEGQNVTLSCEQNLNHDAMYWYRQDPGQGLRLIYYSQIVNDFQKGDIAEGYSVSREKKESFPLTVTSAQKNPTAFYLCASALRSSYEQYFGPGTRLTVT.

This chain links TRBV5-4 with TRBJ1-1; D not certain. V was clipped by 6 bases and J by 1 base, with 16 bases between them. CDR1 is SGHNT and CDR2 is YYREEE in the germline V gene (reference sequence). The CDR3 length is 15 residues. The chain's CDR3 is CASTAYKDANTEAFF. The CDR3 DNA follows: TGTGCCAGCACAGCTTATAAGGATGCGAACACTGAAGCTTTCTTT.

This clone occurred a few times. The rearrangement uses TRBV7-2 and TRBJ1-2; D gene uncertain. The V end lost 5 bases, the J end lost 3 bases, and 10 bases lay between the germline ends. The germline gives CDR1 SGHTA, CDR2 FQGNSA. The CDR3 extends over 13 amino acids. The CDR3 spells CASSQDLDYGYTF. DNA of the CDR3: TGTGCCAGCAGCCAGGACCTGGACTATGGCTACACCTTC.

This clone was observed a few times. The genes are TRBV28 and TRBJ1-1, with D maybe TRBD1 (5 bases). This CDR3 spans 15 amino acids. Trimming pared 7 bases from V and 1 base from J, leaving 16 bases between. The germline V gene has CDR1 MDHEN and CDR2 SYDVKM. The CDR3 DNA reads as TGTGCCAGCATTATCCGGGACGGATGGAACACTGAAGCTTTCTTT. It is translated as CASIIRDGWNTEAFF.

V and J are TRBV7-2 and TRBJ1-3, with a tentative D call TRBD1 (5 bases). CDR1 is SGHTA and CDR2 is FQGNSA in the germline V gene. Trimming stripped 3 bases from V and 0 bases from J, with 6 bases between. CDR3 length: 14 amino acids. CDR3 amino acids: CASSFDSSGNTIYF. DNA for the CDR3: TGTGCCAGCAGCTTTGACAGCTCTGGAAACACCATATATTTT.